This TCR beta chain was captured by sequencing in a study of blood T cell repertoires in COVID-19. Study context: From the United States, Italy and Spain came samples of acute and convalescent COVID-19. From T cells, B-cell-depleted T cells, or PBMCs came the material, which was cDNA or gDNA.

The V gene's germline CDR1 is MGHDK and CDR2 SYGVNS. With 1 base clipped from V and 1 base from J, the junction kept 6 bases outside the gene matches. The CDR3 contains 17 residues. Authors' methods: The assay estimated nucleated cells by amplifying reference gene primers. Sequenced by immunoSEQ multiplex PCR; TCRdb stores in-frame clones only, minus some. V, J and clone size derive from that table, while D and trimming were established from the DNA sequence. This table has approximately 36,000 clones, 85% appearing once. The J gene is TRBJ2-1, the V gene TRBV25-1; TRBD2 matches 8 bases. The receptor was derived from a man aged 45-65 years with active COVID-19. The sequenced sample consisted of peripheral blood. The CDR3 nucleotides read TGTGCCAGCAGTGAATGGGGCAGCGGGGGTTCCTACAATGAGCAGTTCTTC. It is translated as CASSEWGSGGSYNEQFF.